This T cell receptor beta chain appears in the sequencing data of a study of blood T cell repertoires in COVID-19. Study-level information: Sources were T cells, B-cell-depleted T cells, or PBMCs; the material itself was cDNA or gDNA.

Study processing details: Scientists estimated how many nucleated cells there were by amplifying reference gene primers. TCRdb keeps only in-frame clones here, not all; method: immunoSEQ multiplex PCR. The V and J calls and clone size were taken over from that table, and D and trimming were inferred from the DNA. Of about 170,000 clones in the sample, under 80% were seen once. With V trimmed by 3 bases and J by 8 bases, 20 bases remained unmatched. The CDR3 has 18 amino acids. Germline CDR1 LNHDA, CDR2 SQIVND (reference sequence). The sample comprised peripheral blood. The rearrangement links TRBV19 to TRBJ2-3; 7 bases map to TRBD2. The TCR comes from a woman aged 80 or older with acute or convalescent COVID-19. The CDR3 DNA reads TGTGCCAGTAGTATTGGTTCAGTGGGGGGGTCGCAGGTTCGTACGCAGTATTTT. Translated: CASSIGSVGGSQVRTQYF.